The 18 T cell receptor beta chains listed next were all sequenced from one sample in a study of post-analysis software for immune sequencing data. Study results and limitations: Patients carried four or five TRBV segments more frequently than controls did, and TRBV5-6, TRBV5-1 and TRBV20-1 were among them.

Their antigens are not known. Unique molecular identifiers tagged the TCR beta cDNA libraries. TCRdb used MiXCR to reprocess the PCR reads, holding one entry per CDR3 protein. This sample yields around 180,000 distinct CDR3 sequences, of which 30% are seen a single time; about 1.6% belongs to the top ten. The source material was blood. These receptors all come from a girl aged 10 to 17 with multiple sclerosis.

CDR3 nucleotides: TGTGCCAGCAGTGAAGCGCTTCTATGGAGACTAGCGGGAGAGGACTCCTACGAGCAGTACTTC. Its protein is CASSEALLWRLAGEDSYEQYF. V is TRBV2 and J is TRBJ2-7; TRBD2 agrees at 12 bases. J gave up 0 bases and V 0 bases, and 15 bases lay outside the gene matches. The CDR3 totals 21 residues. CDR1 SNHLY and CDR2 FYNNEI come from the germline V gene.

Ten or more counts support this clonotype. The V call is TRBV5-1, the J call TRBJ1-4, with a weak D call TRBD1 (5 bases). CDR1 SGHRS and CDR2 YFSETQ come from the germline V gene. Trimming removed 4 bases at V and 0 bases at J, with 13 bases between. The CDR3 is made up of 16 amino acids. CDR3 region: CASSPGTVATNEKLFF. In DNA form, the CDR3 reads TGCGCCAGCAGCCCAGGGACGGTCGCAACTAATGAAAAACTGTTTTTT. The whole variable domain, remainder taken from reference TRBV5-1 and TRBJ1-4, is KAGVTQTPRYLIKTRGQQVTLSCSPISGHRSVSWYQQTPGQGLQFLFEYFSETQRNKGNFPGRFSGRQFSNSRSEMNVSTLELGDSALYLCASSPGTVATNEKLFFGSGTQLSVL.

Remarks on this clonotype: This may be a read error, as it is one base from a much larger clone. The chain recombines TRBV29-1 with TRBJ2-5, with 9 bases fitting TRBD1. CDR3 size: 14 residues. The trim removed 6 bases at V and 13 bases at J, leaving 18 bases unmatched. Looked up from germline, CDR1 is SQVTM and CDR2 is ANQGSEA. The CDR3 region is CSVIRDRAKNIRYF. Here the CDR3 DNA reads TGCAGCGTGATCCGGGACAGGGCCAAAAACATTCGGTACTTC.

This clonotype was counted at least ten times. This rearrangement joins TRBV28 to TRBJ2-5; the D gene is possibly TRBD2 (5 bases). Per the germline V gene, CDR1 is MDHEN and CDR2 is SYDVKM. V dropped 4 bases and J dropped 2 bases, with 14 bases sitting between them. CDR3 length: 15 residues. This CDR3 reads CASSSPAGIQETQYF. CDR3 DNA: TGTGCCAGCAGTTCCCCCGCCGGGATACAAGAGACCCAGTACTTC.

This clonotype was seen ten or more times. The genes are TRBV7-9 and TRBJ1-2; 10 positions agree with TRBD1. CDR3 length: 15 residues. CDR1 is SEHNR, CDR2 FQNEAQ, per germline (reference sequence). With 5 bases clipped from V and 5 bases from J, the junction kept 8 bases outside the gene matches. As DNA, the CDR3 is TGTGCCAGCAGCCCGGGACAGGGGTTTGGGTATGGCTACACCTTC. Its protein is CASSPGQGFGYGYTF. Full variable domain (remainder filled in from reference TRBV7-9 and TRBJ1-2): DTGVSQNPRHKITKRGQNVTFRCDPISEHNRLYWYRQTLGQGPEFLTYFQNEAQLEKSRLLSDRFSAERPKGSFSTLEIQRTEQGDSAMYLCASSPGQGFGYGYTFGSGTRLTVV.

The chain employs TRBV18 and TRBJ2-1, with D maybe TRBD2 (5 bases). The end of the DNA aligns better with TRBJ2-7, so the J call may be wrong. The CDR3 totals 18 residues. In germline, CDR1 is KGHSH, CDR2 LQKENI. CDR3 bases: TGTGCCAGCTCACTTCTTACCCCATCCACGCGGGTGTACAATGAGCAGTACTTC. Protein product: CASSLLTPSTRVYNEQYF.

The V gene is TRBV6-1, the J gene TRBJ2-1, with TRBD1 identical over 7 bases. The ends lost 0 bases at V and 0 bases at J; junction bases unmatched: 11. Germline V gene sequence: CDR1 MNHNS, CDR2 SASEGT. The CDR3 extends over 19 amino acids. The CDR3 sequence: CASSEALDREWSSYNEQFF. For the CDR3, the DNA is TGTGCCAGCAGTGAAGCGCTAGACAGGGAATGGAGCTCCTACAATGAGCAGTTCTTC.

This clonotype was seen only once. This chain links TRBV12-5 with TRBJ2-1; the match to TRBD2 covers 10 bases. Germline CDR1 LGHNT, CDR2 FRNRAP. Unmatched junction bases numbered 11, after V lost 6 bases and J lost 0 bases. CDR3 length equals 18 residues. The CDR3 region has the DNA TGTGCTAGTGGCTGGGGACTAGCGACTGACAGCTCCTACAATGAGCAGTTCTTC. It codes for CASGWGLATDSSYNEQFF. Variable domain in full (rest from reference TRBV12-5 and TRBJ2-1): DARVTQTPRHKVTEMGQEVTMRCQPILGHNTVFWYRQTMMQGLELLAYFRNRAPLDDSGMPKDRFSAEMPDATLATLKIQPSEPRDSAVYFCASGWGLATDSSYNEQFFGPGTRLTVL.

Note on this clonotype: Possible read error: a much larger clone is one base away. The chain carries TRBV7-8 and TRBJ2-1; TRBD2 agrees at 8 bases. CDR1 is SGHVS, CDR2 FQNEAQ, per germline. This CDR3 is built from 15 residues. This CDR3 reads CVSSLTLAGYNEQFF. The DNA for the CDR3 is TGTGTCAGCAGCTTAACTCTAGCGGGTTACAATGAGCAGTTCTTC.

About this clonotype: Given a much more abundant clone one base away, this may be a read error. This rearrangement joins TRBV6-2 or TRBV6-3 to TRBJ2-7; a weak D match, TRBD2 (5 bases). CDR3 length equals 16 residues. From germline, CDR1 is MNHEY and CDR2 SVGEGT. Trimming took 0 bases from V and 7 from J, leaving 19 bases between them. The CDR3 region is CASSYSIVGNNNEQYF. The CDR3 DNA reads as TGTGCCAGCAGTTACTCGATCGTCGGGAATAACAATGAGCAGTACTTC.

Points on this clonotype: One end of the junction varies from germline; a read error may be responsible. The gene calls are TRBV5-1 and TRBJ1-1, with D unresolved. Germline CDR1 SGHRS, CDR2 YFSETQ. The CDR3 covers 12 residues. CDR3 sequence reads: CTSSEPGSEAFF. The CDR3 DNA sequence: TGCACCAGCAGCGAGCCCGGGAGTGAAGCTTTCTTT.

This clonotype was detected only a few times. The rearrangement uses TRBV28 and TRBJ2-4, with D perhaps matching TRBD2 (6 bases). Germline CDR1 MDHEN, CDR2 SYDVKM. The CDR3 loop spans 15 amino acids. Between the trimmed V and J ends, which lost 1 base and 2 bases, there was a span of 9 bases. DNA of the CDR3: TGTGCCAGCAGTTTATTCGGGAGCACCAAAAACATTCAGTACTTC. Its protein product is CASSLFGSTKNIQYF.

This clonotype was detected ten times or more. CDR3 amino acids: CASSPGTSGRHEQYF. The CDR3 bases are TGCGCCAGCAGCCCCGGGACTAGCGGGAGGCACGAGCAGTACTTC. The gene calls are TRBV5-1 and TRBJ2-7, with 15 bases matching TRBD2. This CDR3 comprises 15 residues. In germline, CDR1 is SGHRS, CDR2 YFSETQ. The V segment lost 4 bases and the J segment 5 bases; nucleotides outside the gene matches: 4. Full variable domain (rest looked up from reference TRBV5-1 and TRBJ2-7): KAGVTQTPRYLIKTRGQQVTLSCSPISGHRSVSWYQQTPGQGLQFLFEYFSETQRNKGNFPGRFSGRQFSNSRSEMNVSTLELGDSALYLCASSPGTSGRHEQYFGPGTRLTVT.

This chain joins TRBV29-1 and TRBJ2-1, with a possible D match to TRBD2 (5 bases). V was cut by 6 bases and J by 7 bases, with 10 bases left in between. The germline CDR1 and CDR2 sequences are SQVTM and ANQGSEA. The CDR3 has 11 residues. CDR3 coding DNA: TGCAGCGTGGGAGAGGCAAATGAGCAGTTCTTC. This sequence encodes CSVGEANEQFF.

This clonotype has a count of ten or more. The chain is built from TRBV10-3 and TRBJ2-1; TRBD1 might be the D (6 bases). The CDR3 extends over 14 amino acids. The V end lost 1 base, the J end lost 5 bases, and 9 bases lay between the germline ends. The V gene's germline CDR1 is ENHRY and CDR2 SYGVKD. CDR3 protein: CAISEWGQNNEQFF. CDR3 coding DNA: TGTGCCATCAGTGAGTGGGGGCAGAACAATGAGCAGTTCTTC.

Many counts were recorded for this clonotype. The chain uses TRBV5-1 and TRBJ2-3, with D uncertain. Trimming cost V 0 bases and J 3 bases, with 14 bases left between them. Germline V gives CDR1 SGHRS, CDR2 YFSETQ. The CDR3 totals 16 residues. CDR3 coding DNA: TGCGCCAGCAGCTTGGTGGGTTCCCGGCGGACAGATACGCAGTATTTT. It specifies CASSLVGSRRTDTQYF.

This clonotype was detected a few times. This chain joins TRBV11-1 and TRBJ2-7; 12 bases fit TRBD1. This CDR3 has 14 residues. Germline CDR1 is SGHAT and CDR2 is FQDESV (reference sequence). V lost 5 bases, J lost 7 bases, and 6 bases stayed unmatched. The CDR3 sequence is CASSGTGGLREQYF. The CDR3 DNA sequence: TGTGCCAGCAGCGGGACAGGGGGCTTGCGGGAGCAGTACTTC.

To note about this clonotype: The junction and the germline gene differ at one end; a read error may be behind it. The chain uses TRBV12-3 or TRBV12-4 and TRBJ2-7; 13 positions match TRBD2. This CDR3 has 15 residues. DNA of the CDR3: TGTGCCAGCAGCCGGACTAGCGGGAGCCCAGACGAGCAGTATTTC. It encodes CASSRTSGSPDEQYF.